The clone carrying this T cell receptor beta chain was counted at least ten times. Antigen: not known. Relying on iRepertoire HTBI primers and Arm-PCR of CDR3 regions, the team built TCR beta libraries. One entry per CDR3 protein, called by TCRdb with MiXCR from the multiplex PCR reads. The sample records a few hundred thousand distinct CDR3 sequences, 20% to 25% being singletons. The data were obtained in a study of regulatory T cells in long-lasting Graves disease. Looking at the study overall: The term persistent Graves' disease signified upward of 5 years on antithyroid drugs with positive TSH receptor antibodies. Study-wide findings and caveats: Sampling was limited to peripheral blood rather than thyroid tissue. It was possible that the small sample size reduced accuracy.

There are 13 residues in the CDR3. CDR1 and CDR2 from the germline V gene are LGHDT and YNNKEL (reference sequence). Trimming cost V 6 bases and J 3 bases; bases outside gene matches: 4. The time point here: persistent/refractory GD, antithyroid drugs over 5 years with positive TRAb. Extracted PBMC RNA gave rise to the TCR library. The clonotype originates from a female donor with Graves disease. V usage is TRBV3-1 and J usage is TRBJ2-7; 8 nucleotides agree with TRBD1. The source material was peripheral blood mononuclear cells (PBMCs), sampled when the disease was refractory, from a patient treated with antithyroid drugs. This chain's CDR3 is CASRGTGYYEQYF. CDR3 sequence (DNA): TGTGCCAGCAGGGGGACAGGATACTACGAGCAGTACTTC.